Sequencing of this T cell receptor (beta chain) was carried out in a study of T-cell reconstitution after alpha-beta-depleted transplantation in children. Molecular barcoding with unique molecular identifiers was used for the TCRbeta library. Each CDR3 protein gets one entry after TCRdb re-called the PCR reads with MiXCR. The sample has fewer than 500,000 distinct CDR3 sequences, 43% seen once. A remark on this clonotype: The target antigen is unknown.

Study outcomes and limitations: T-cell numbers and diversity one year post-transplant derived largely from freshly generated T cells.

The CDR3 length is 17 residues. Germline CDR1 LNHDA, CDR2 SQIVND (reference sequence). Trimming cost V 5 bases and J 0 bases; bases outside gene matches: 12. The TCR originated in a girl aged 2 to 9 with aplastic anemia, due to receive a stem cell transplant. Sequenced here: PBMCs, sampled before TCRalphabeta/CD19-depleted stem cell transplant. The chain couples TRBV19 to TRBJ1-1; the match to TRBD1 covers 7 bases. CDR3 coding DNA: TGTGCCAGTAGTTCGCCCCAGACAGGGCGGATGAACACTGAAGCTTTCTTT. Translated, it gives CASSSPQTGRMNTEAFF.